This T cell receptor beta chain was sequenced for a study of cytomegalovirus exposure and HLA in healthy donors (dated by TCRdb to 2016 to 2017). About the study as a whole: In an earlier analysis of approximately 640 of the donors, 250 to 300 Gb of sequence data and 120 million or so unique TCR beta sequences from roughly 200 million T cells were reported. High-throughput TCR immunosequencing, statistical association of individual TCRs with disease status, and machine learning were combined to predict cytomegalovirus infection status. To study patterns of TCR occurrence, a later analysis re-analyzed previously published TCR beta repertoires from 666 donors and added high-resolution HLA genotyping. Every repertoire in the discovery cohort had been generated on one and the same sequencing platform. Class I and class II HLA loci were covered by the typing at four-digit resolution. Alongside the repertoire data, information on donor age, sex, ethnicity and CMV serostatus was compiled. Rather than drawing on any new phenotypic data, the later analysis identified candidate immune exposures from TCR beta sequences and the way those sequences occurred across donors. An earlier analysis of about 620 of the donors applied high-throughput TCR beta sequencing to assess whether each TCR beta V gene segment acted as functional or pseudogenic. Of the roughly 410 genotyped donors, approximately 80% were placed in the genetic ancestry cluster associated with self-reported Caucasian donors. Among roughly 400 genotyped donors of the cohort, an average of around 250,000 unique TCR beta nucleotide sequences was sequenced per donor, of which about 18% were non-productive. Using immunosequencing, the study profiled T cell repertoires from around 680 subjects and related those repertoires to cytomegalovirus serostatus. The number of donors typed differed by locus, with roughly 620-630 for A, B, C, DRB1 and DQB1, around 520 for DQA1, under 610 for DPA1, and some 450 for DPB1. The study was designed to test whether signatures of past pathogen exposure could be identified by cataloging public T cell receptors. Genome-wide SNP genotypes for about three fifths of the roughly 670 donors were used in a later genetic analysis, which treated that subset as a discovery cohort. In addition to the first cohort of hundreds of subjects, a separate validation cohort of some 120 different subjects was used. Roughly 5 DR-DQ haplotypes were handled as single units for association and clustering, since linkage in the cohort was strong. Approximately 300 gigabases of sequencing data and around 80 million unique TCR sequences made up an early release that covered approximately 700 HLA-typed donors. Overall study outcomes, separate from this receptor: A further reported finding was that TCR beta sequences accurately predicted the HLA-A and HLA-B alleles for most subjects in the first cohort. This cohort had only TCR beta chains sequenced, and the lack of alpha or paired-chain data limited which features could be detected. In the study, approximately 160 TCR beta chains were listed as associated with cytomegalovirus. Compared with equally common non-associated chains, HLA-associated TCR beta chains in a later analysis were more clonally expanded and had lower generation probabilities. Most CMV-associated TCR beta chains appeared to be HLA-restricted in a later analysis, and the HLA associations seemed to be driven largely by CMV exposure. Correlated functional status among segregating V segments might be attributable to linkage disequilibrium, but an unknown experimental factor could not be ruled out. The only immune exposure information available for the cohort was CMV serostatus. Broadly in line with IMGT annotations, most TCR beta V segments showed up in productive rearrangements about 90% or about 30% of the time in an earlier analysis of 587 of the donors. Presence/absence analyses assumed roughly uniform sequencing depth across donors, an assumption that may not hold. In a later analysis, several top co-occurrence clusters were reported to appear linked to parvovirus B19, influenza, CMV and Epstein-Barr virus. In vitro tests confirmed that a few of the cytomegalovirus-associated TCR beta chains recognize cytomegalovirus antigens. Across donors, most TCR sequences were observed very rarely, whereas some public TCRs were present in many individuals. When HLA alleles, especially DR and DQ, strongly co-occurred, attributing TCR associations to individual alleles was difficult. The sequencing pipeline was judged likely to have produced a cluster of highly shared sequence variants as a technical artifact. According to a later analysis, TCR association rates differed among HLA loci, with DRB1 alleles showing the most associated TCRs and HLA-C alleles showing the fewest. A later genetic analysis associated a missense DCLRE1C variant with V-gene and J-gene trimming of TCR beta chains, and an independent cohort replicated the association. In a later analysis, over 15,000 TCR beta sequences were associated with specific HLA alleles at a false discovery rate of 0.05. In a later genetic analysis, fewer N-insertions in productive TCRs were reported among donors in an Asian-associated ancestry cluster than the approximately 670-donor mean. The earlier analysis of some 560 of the donors excluded some 16 rarely observed V segments, including chromosome 9 orphons, because counts were too low. According to the authors, the approach could potentially be generalized to other disease states and immunological phenotypes. Because HLA typing was missing for some donors at each locus, association tests included only the typed subset. Cytomegalovirus status was reported to be diagnosed by the classifier with high specificity and sensitivity in both the original and validation cohorts. Some IMGT-functional V segments, including TRBV6-2 and TRBV6-3, could not be distinguished by the 87-base-pair reads and were therefore excluded.

Taken from the germline V gene (reference sequence), the CDR1 and CDR2 loops are PRHDT and FYEKMQ. V loses 0 bases at its end and J loses 3 bases; junction bases beyond the gene matches: 0. From its cysteine to its phenylalanine, the CDR3 spans 14 amino acids. The DNA shown is the 42-base CDR3, in frame from base 1. Libraries came from the immunoSEQ multiplex PCR assay. A mixture of 60 forward primers for TCR Vbeta segments and 13 reverse primers for TCR Jbeta segments was used in the multiplex PCR. A multiplex PCR assay on genomic DNA amplified the CDR3 region of rearranged TCR beta genes. On the Illumina HiSeq System, the amplified TCR beta libraries were sequenced as 87-base-pair reads. Under the source paper's analysis protocol: In a later analysis, some 80 million unique TCR beta chains were counted across the 500 to 850 repertoires, and approximately 11 million of these chains were shared by at least two donors. To remove PCR and sequencing errors, raw reads were error-corrected and collapsed into unique sequences using a nearest-neighbor algorithm that merged closely related sequences. To assign V, D and J gene segments, CDR3 sequences were aligned to IMGT reference sequences. For a sequence to be retained, a match of at least six nucleotides to both a V gene segment and a J gene segment was required. Rearrangements were called productive when the CDR3 lacked stop codons and stayed in frame with V and J; all others were non-productive. CDR3 was defined according to IMGT convention as the region running from the second conserved V-encoded cysteine to the conserved J-encoded phenylalanine. The earlier analysis of 587 of the donors excluded sequences that lacked an unambiguous match to a single V gene segment. In an earlier analysis of approximately 500 of the donors, a V segment was called functional when productive rearrangements were above 56.7%, and segregating when the standard deviation between donors exceeded 5%. A statistical classification framework was built to diagnose cytomegalovirus status from the catalog of TCR beta chain sequences. In a later analysis, TCR nucleotide sequences were compared against IMGT/GENE-DB human TR gene sequences so that V and J genes could be assigned. The TCRdist pipeline was used in a later analysis to assign CDR3 sequences and most-parsimonious VDJ recombination scenarios. A later analysis defined each TCR beta chain by its CDR3 amino acid sequence plus V-gene family, and excluded reads lacking a unique V-gene family. A later analysis removed 592 highly shared, low-generation-probability nucleotide sequences to deal with suspected cross-contamination and a sequencing artifact. In a later analysis, a clonal expansion index was calculated for each public chain from normalized within-repertoire ranks of inferred template counts. In a later analysis, generation probabilities were computed with a VDJ recombination model fitted to out-of-frame rearrangements, and the resulting probabilities were checked against IGoR. Hypergeometric tests were used in a later analysis to score TCR-TCR, TCR-HLA and TCR-CMV co-occurrence, with a repertoire-size bias correction applied to the TCR pairs. A later analysis estimated false discovery rates by permuting HLA or CMV assignments 20 times. In a later analysis, co-occurring TCRs were grouped using DBSCAN, and TCRdist sequence similarity was added for clustering within HLA-allele-positive subsets. For co-occurrence clustering, repertoires with fewer than 30,000 or more than 120,000 public chains were excluded, along with about five repertoires with anomalous nucleotide sharing. The clones in this table, taken by TCRdb from immuneACCESS, are in-frame only. Not every clone is retained; where verified, under half of the shortfall comes from an unresolved V gene, and the cause of the rest is unknown. V and J calls and clone size are copied from that table; D and trimming were computed from the DNA. The sample table lists about 200,000 clones, about 80% of them with a count of one. The top ten clones comprise 3.4% of the sample.

The cohort comprised some 680 healthy bone marrow donors. At the time of sampling, all cohort members were nominally healthy, though unrecorded immune exposures were likely present. The donor was CMV seropositive and was included in the group of approximately 300 seropositive cohort members. Each donor provided a peripheral blood sample, and peripheral blood mononuclear cells were used for TCR beta sequencing. Genomic DNA was extracted from the blood cell samples with the Qiagen DNeasy Blood Extraction Kit. Comment on this clone: Which antigen it targets is not known. Base qualities are not at hand, and no much larger clone is one base apart.

The source material was PBMCs. This receptor was identified in a man aged 40-49 years in good health and CMV-seropositive. The chain links TRBV13 with TRBJ2-3; 7 bases in the junction line up with TRBD2. This receptor carries the CDR3 CASSLGLATDTQYF. The base sequence is TGTGCCAGCAGCTTAGGACTAGCGACAGATACGCAGTATTTT.